This TCR beta chain was recovered during a study of human T cells and chemical hapten exposure. Study information: In the sensitization step, 2% DPC was placed on approximately 2 cm by approximately 2 cm of upper inner arm skin.

This clonotype was counted between two and nine times. Unique molecular identifiers were attached to individual cDNA molecules within the library. Authors' processing steps: Counting gave a median of around 100,000 TCRs per sample, with values ranging from 23,224 to 690,600. One entry per CDR3 protein, called by TCRdb with MiXCR from the RACE reads. TCRdb, not the original authors, processed these V and J calls. The table includes under 450,000 distinct CDR3 sequences, more than 4.5% detected once. V was shortened by 10 bases and J by 0 bases, with 13 bases between the two germline ends. Germline values: CDR1 MNHEY, CDR2 SVGEGT. CDR3 length: 14 residues. Indicated time point: patch test 1, 2 weeks after DPC sensitization. Treatment specified: therapeutic diphenylcyclopropenone sensitization with weekly scalp DPC. Sequencing started from total RNA isolated from unfractionated whole blood.

The sample in question was whole blood, obtained in connection with sensitization to the hapten diphenylcyclopropenone (DPC). The TCR was taken from a woman between 50 and 59 years old with alopecia areata. Some clones in this sample may be carry-over from other donors' samples. This rearrangement joins TRBV6-2 or TRBV6-3 to TRBJ1-5; tentative D call: TRBD1 (5 bases). CDR3 residues: CATTEDNSNQPQHF. Written as DNA, the CDR3 is TGTGCCACCACGGAGGACAATAGCAATCAGCCCCAGCATTTT.